This T cell receptor (beta chain) originates from a study of blood T cell repertoires in COVID-19. TCRdb keeps only in-frame clones here, not all; method: immunoSEQ multiplex PCR. This sample carries approximately 120,000 clones, about 86% of them seen once, and the ten largest clones take about 16%. J was trimmed by 7 bases and V by 4 bases; bases with no gene match: 7. CDR1 SGHRS and CDR2 YFSETQ come from the germline V gene. This CDR3 is 14 amino acids long. The table lists this clone with a few counts. The sequenced material came from peripheral blood. V gene TRBV5-1 combines with J gene TRBJ2-1, with 8 bases lining up with TRBD1. This sequence was found in a woman in her forties or fifties who had recovered from COVID-19. The CDR3 region is CASSRWDRLNEQFF. CDR3 coding DNA: TGCGCCAGCAGCCGATGGGACAGGTTAAATGAGCAGTTCTTC. Full variable domain (remainder filled in from reference TRBV5-1 and TRBJ2-1): KAGVTQTPRYLIKTRGQQVTLSCSPISGHRSVSWYQQTPGQGLQFLFEYFSETQRNKGNFPGRFSGRQFSNSRSEMNVSTLELGDSALYLCASSRWDRLNEQFFGPGTRLTVL.